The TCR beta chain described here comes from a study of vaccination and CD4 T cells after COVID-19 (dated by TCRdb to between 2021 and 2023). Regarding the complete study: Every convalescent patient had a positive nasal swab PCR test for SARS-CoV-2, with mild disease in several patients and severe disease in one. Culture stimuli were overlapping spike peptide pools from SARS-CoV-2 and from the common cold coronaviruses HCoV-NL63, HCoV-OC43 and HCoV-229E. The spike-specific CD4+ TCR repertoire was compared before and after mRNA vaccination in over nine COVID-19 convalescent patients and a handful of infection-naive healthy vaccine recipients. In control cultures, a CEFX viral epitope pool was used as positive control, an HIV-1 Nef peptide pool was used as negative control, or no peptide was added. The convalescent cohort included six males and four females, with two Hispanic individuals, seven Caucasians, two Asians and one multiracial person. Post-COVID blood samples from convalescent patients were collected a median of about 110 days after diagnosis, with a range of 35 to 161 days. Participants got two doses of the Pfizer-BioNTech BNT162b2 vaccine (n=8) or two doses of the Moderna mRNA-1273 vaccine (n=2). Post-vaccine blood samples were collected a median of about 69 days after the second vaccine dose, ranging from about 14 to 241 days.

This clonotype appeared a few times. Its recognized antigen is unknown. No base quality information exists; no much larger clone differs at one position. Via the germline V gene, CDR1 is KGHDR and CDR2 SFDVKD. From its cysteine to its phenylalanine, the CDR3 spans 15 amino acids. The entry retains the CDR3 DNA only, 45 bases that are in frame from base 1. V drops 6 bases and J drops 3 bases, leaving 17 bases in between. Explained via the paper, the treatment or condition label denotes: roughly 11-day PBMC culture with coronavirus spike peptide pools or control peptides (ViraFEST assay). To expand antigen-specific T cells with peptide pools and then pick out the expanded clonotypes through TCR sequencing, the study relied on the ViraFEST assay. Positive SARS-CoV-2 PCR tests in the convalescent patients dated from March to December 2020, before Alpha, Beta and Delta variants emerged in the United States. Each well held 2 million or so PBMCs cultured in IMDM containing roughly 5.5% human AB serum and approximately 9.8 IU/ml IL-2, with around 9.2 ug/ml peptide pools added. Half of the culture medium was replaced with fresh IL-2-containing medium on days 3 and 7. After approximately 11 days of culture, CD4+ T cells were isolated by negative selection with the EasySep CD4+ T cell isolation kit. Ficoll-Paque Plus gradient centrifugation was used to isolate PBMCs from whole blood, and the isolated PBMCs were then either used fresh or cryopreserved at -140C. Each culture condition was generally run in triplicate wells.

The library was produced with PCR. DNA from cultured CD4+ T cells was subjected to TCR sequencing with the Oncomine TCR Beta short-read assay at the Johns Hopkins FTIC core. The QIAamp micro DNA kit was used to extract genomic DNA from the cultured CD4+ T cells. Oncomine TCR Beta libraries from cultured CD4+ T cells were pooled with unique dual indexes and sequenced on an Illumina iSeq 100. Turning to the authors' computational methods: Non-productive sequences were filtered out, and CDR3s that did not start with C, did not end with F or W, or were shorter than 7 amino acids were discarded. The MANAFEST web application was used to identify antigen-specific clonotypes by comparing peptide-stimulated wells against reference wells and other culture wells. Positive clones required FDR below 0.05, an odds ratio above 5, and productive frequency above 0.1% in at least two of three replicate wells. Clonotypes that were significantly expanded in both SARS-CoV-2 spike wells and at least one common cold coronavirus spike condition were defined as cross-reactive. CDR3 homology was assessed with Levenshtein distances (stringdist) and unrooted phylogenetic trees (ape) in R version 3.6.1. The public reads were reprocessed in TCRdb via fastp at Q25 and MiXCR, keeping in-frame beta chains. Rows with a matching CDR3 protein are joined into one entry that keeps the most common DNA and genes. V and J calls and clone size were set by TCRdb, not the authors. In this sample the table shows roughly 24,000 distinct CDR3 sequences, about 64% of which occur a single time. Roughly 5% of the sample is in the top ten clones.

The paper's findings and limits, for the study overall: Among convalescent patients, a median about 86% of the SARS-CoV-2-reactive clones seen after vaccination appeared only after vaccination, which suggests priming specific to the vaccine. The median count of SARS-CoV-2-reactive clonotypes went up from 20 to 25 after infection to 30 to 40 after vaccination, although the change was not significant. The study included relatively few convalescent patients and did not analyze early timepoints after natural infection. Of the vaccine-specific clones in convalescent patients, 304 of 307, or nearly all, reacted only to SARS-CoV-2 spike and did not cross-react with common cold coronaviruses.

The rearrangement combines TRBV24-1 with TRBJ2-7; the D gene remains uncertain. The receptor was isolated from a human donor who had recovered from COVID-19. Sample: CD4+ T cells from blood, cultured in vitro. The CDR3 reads CATSTVAGSNYEQYF. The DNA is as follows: TGTGCCACCAGTACAGTGGCAGGATCTAACTACGAGCAGTACTTC.